Listed below are T cell receptor beta chains from one sample, sequenced in a study of PD-1 blockade in classical Hodgkin lymphoma. Data came from immunoSEQ multiplex PCR; TCRdb stores just in-frame clones and leaves some out. The sample lists some 30,000 clones, around 70% seen once, with about 16% in the top ten. The material sequenced was peripheral blood mononuclear cells (PBMCs), taken before the second cycle of nivolumab. The receptors originated from a human donor with classical Hodgkin lymphoma. The CDR3 runs from the conserved cysteine through the conserved F or W. Fields, in order: CDR3 protein, V gene, J gene.

CDR3aa: CASSSLGTGWYGYTF; v_gene: TRBV28; j_gene: TRBJ1-2
CDR3aa: CASRRGQSDQPQHF; v_gene: TRBV2; j_gene: TRBJ1-5
CDR3aa: CASSPPGQGGTEAFF; v_gene: TRBV18; j_gene: TRBJ1-1
CDR3aa: CASSETGTSGYNEQFF; v_gene: TRBV9; j_gene: TRBJ2-1
CDR3aa: CASSDRYEQFF; v_gene: TRBV6-5; j_gene: TRBJ2-1
CDR3aa: CASSLTQGPNSPLHF; v_gene: TRBV7-9; j_gene: TRBJ1-6
CDR3aa: CASSFGEEFEQYF; v_gene: TRBV7-6; j_gene: TRBJ2-7
CDR3aa: CASSPGMGAGEKLFF; v_gene: TRBV28; j_gene: TRBJ1-4
CDR3aa: CASSIVHGTDNQPQHF; v_gene: TRBV19; j_gene: TRBJ1-5
CDR3aa: CASSLMSGVNTDTQYF; v_gene: TRBV28; j_gene: TRBJ2-3
CDR3aa: CASSATGIYGYTF; v_gene: TRBV10-1; j_gene: TRBJ1-2
CDR3aa: CASTSGGSPSTDTQYF; v_gene: TRBV19; j_gene: TRBJ2-3
CDR3aa: CASSSGQGAFPDTQYF; v_gene: TRBV28; j_gene: TRBJ2-3
CDR3aa: CASRPTGNSPPLHF; v_gene: TRBV28; j_gene: TRBJ1-6
CDR3aa: CASSSRTSGEFNEQFF; v_gene: TRBV7-9; j_gene: TRBJ2-1
CDR3aa: CAGRDSWGTDTQYF; v_gene: TRBV5-4; j_gene: TRBJ2-3
CDR3aa: CASRRQGNPNTEAFF; v_gene: TRBV2; j_gene: TRBJ1-1
CDR3aa: CASTLRGLGAHGHTF; v_gene: TRBV6-1; j_gene: TRBJ1-2
CDR3aa: CASSLAGTSGAAQYF; v_gene: TRBV28; j_gene: TRBJ2-3
CDR3aa: CASRAMNTEAFF; v_gene: TRBV10-2; j_gene: TRBJ1-1
CDR3aa: CASSLAPWTGSIYNEQFF; v_gene: TRBV11-2; j_gene: TRBJ2-1
CDR3aa: CSVQTDDYGYTF; v_gene: TRBV29-1; j_gene: TRBJ1-2
CDR3aa: CASTVSGGYNEQFF; v_gene: TRBV6-5; j_gene: TRBJ2-1
CDR3aa: CASSIDATGGIDSSYNSPLHF; v_gene: TRBV19; j_gene: TRBJ1-6
CDR3aa: CAISERLYNEQFF; v_gene: TRBV10-3; j_gene: TRBJ2-1
CDR3aa: CASSPGTSGAYNEQFF; v_gene: TRBV27; j_gene: TRBJ2-1
CDR3aa: CASSTTGAAGGTQYF; v_gene: TRBV19; j_gene: TRBJ2-5
CDR3aa: CASIQPGQGITEAFF; v_gene: TRBV19; j_gene: TRBJ1-1
CDR3aa: CASSFGGGREQFF; v_gene: TRBV27; j_gene: TRBJ2-1
CDR3aa: CASKLGNQPQHF; v_gene: TRBV19; j_gene: TRBJ1-5
CDR3aa: CASSAYTGGSTDTQYF; v_gene: TRBV9; j_gene: TRBJ2-3
CDR3aa: CASRPTRSGTGELFF; v_gene: TRBV9; j_gene: TRBJ2-2
CDR3aa: CASFPGVNTDTQYF; v_gene: TRBV28; j_gene: TRBJ2-3
CDR3aa: CASSKQGAETEAFF; v_gene: TRBV5-4; j_gene: TRBJ1-1
CDR3aa: CASSGSSDRNTEAFF; v_gene: TRBV28; j_gene: TRBJ1-1
CDR3aa: CASSYKTNYGYTF; v_gene: TRBV6-6; j_gene: TRBJ1-2
CDR3aa: CAISATGTGGEKLFF; v_gene: TRBV10-3; j_gene: TRBJ1-4
CDR3aa: CASSLRQRGYTF; v_gene: TRBV18; j_gene: TRBJ1-2
CDR3aa: CASSYSAGVNEKLFF; v_gene: TRBV6-5; j_gene: TRBJ1-4
CDR3aa: CAICEGSSYNSPLHF; v_gene: TRBV10-3; j_gene: TRBJ1-6
CDR3aa: CASSPTTAWGETQYF; v_gene: TRBV18; j_gene: TRBJ2-5
CDR3aa: CASSSPTGVGNTEAFF; v_gene: TRBV6-5; j_gene: TRBJ1-1
CDR3aa: CASSLAGDGDIQYF; v_gene: TRBV5-1; j_gene: TRBJ2-4
CDR3aa: CASSYGWDMDTEAFF; v_gene: TRBV6-5; j_gene: TRBJ1-1
CDR3aa: CASSQGSTDTQYF; v_gene: TRBV5-6; j_gene: TRBJ2-3
CDR3aa: CASTPGEDYGYTF; v_gene: TRBV5-1; j_gene: TRBJ1-2
CDR3aa: CASSSGTGFGNTIYF; v_gene: TRBV5-5; j_gene: TRBJ1-3
CDR3aa: CASSPTGFGGAGYGYTF; v_gene: TRBV27; j_gene: TRBJ1-2
CDR3aa: CASSIMGARKETQYF; v_gene: TRBV19; j_gene: TRBJ2-5